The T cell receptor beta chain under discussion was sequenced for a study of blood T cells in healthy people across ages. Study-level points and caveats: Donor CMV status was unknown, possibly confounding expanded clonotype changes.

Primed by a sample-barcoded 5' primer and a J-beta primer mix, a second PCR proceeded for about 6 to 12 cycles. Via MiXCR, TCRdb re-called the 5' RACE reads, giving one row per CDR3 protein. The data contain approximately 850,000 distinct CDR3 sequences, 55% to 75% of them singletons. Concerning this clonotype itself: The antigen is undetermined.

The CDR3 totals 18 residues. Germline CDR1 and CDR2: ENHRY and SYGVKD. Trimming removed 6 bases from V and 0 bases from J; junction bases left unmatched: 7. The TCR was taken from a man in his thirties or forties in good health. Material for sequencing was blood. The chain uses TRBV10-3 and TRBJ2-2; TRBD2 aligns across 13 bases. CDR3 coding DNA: TGTGCCATCAGAGGGGAGACTAGCGGGAGGACGAACACCGGGGAGCTGTTTTTT. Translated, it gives CAIRGETSGRTNTGELFF.